This T cell receptor beta chain came from a study of blood T cells in healthy people across ages. Findings of the study overall: Because donor CMV status was unknown, expanded clonotype changes were possibly confounded.

Then a second PCR, running roughly 7 to 11 cycles, was carried out with a sample-barcoded 5' primer and a J-beta primer mix. MiXCR, run by TCRdb on the 5' RACE reads, gives a single entry per CDR3 protein. The table lists 800,000 to 900,000 distinct CDR3 sequences, about 59% of them singletons, with about 27% in the top ten. This clonotype was observed a few times. As yet, its antigen is unknown. Roughly 9.5 milliliters of peripheral blood were drawn from each donor into EDTA-treated tubes. The authors isolated at least 6.5 million PBMCs per sample. Material: blood. The receptor was isolated from a man aged 25 to 40 in good health.

CDR3: CASSESAGLTDTQYF. CDR3 bases: TGTGCCAGCAGTGAATCGGCAGGCCTCACAGATACGCAGTATTTT. J is TRBJ2-3 and V is TRBV2; the D is unclear. V was shortened by 2 bases and J by 2 bases, with 11 bases between the two germline ends. Germline CDR1 SNHLY, CDR2 FYNNEI. The CDR3 extends over 15 amino acids.